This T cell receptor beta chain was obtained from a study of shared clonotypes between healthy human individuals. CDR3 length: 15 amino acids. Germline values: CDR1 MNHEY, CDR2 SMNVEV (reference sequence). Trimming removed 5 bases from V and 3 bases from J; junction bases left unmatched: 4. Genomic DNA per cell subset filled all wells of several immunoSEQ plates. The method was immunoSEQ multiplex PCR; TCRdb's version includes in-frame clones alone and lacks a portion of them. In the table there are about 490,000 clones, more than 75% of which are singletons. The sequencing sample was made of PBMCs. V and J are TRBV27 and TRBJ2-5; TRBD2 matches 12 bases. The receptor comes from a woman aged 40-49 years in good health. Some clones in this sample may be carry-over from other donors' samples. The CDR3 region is CASSPRLAGEETQYF. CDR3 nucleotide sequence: TGTGCCAGCAGTCCTAGACTAGCGGGAGAAGAGACCCAGTACTTC.